This TCR beta chain was observed in a study of T cells after posttransplantation cyclophosphamide. The germline gives CDR1 LNHDA, CDR2 SQIVND (reference sequence). The V and J ends lost 3 bases and 3 bases respectively, with 9 bases between them. This CDR3 region has 14 residues. The table came from immunoSEQ multiplex PCR; TCRdb's copy has only in-frame clones and leaves some out. The table lists about 38,000 clones, no singletons, with approximately 6.3% in the top ten. Findings and caveats of the study: Skin or GI-infiltrating T cells shared few TRB sequences with blood.

This clone was recorded at least ten times. Antigen unknown. This receptor was taken from a man aged 30-40 years in good health and a related stem cell transplant donor. The J gene is TRBJ1-3, the V gene TRBV19, with D hard to call. Sequenced input: PBMCs. The CDR3 spells CASSMRQRGNTIYF. Here the CDR3 DNA reads TGTGCCAGTAGTATGAGGCAACGTGGAAACACCATATATTTT.